Shown below are 31 T cell receptor beta chains from a single sample sequenced in a study of PD-L1 blockade in urothelial cancer. Indicated time point: peripheral blood 6 weeks after treatment start. TCRdb's table, derived via immunoSEQ multiplex PCR, lists solely in-frame clones and lacks some. The top ten clones hold more than 1.5% of a sample with 20,000 to 25,000 clones, 82% of them seen once. Sequences were derived from PBMCs, sampled around atezolizumab (anti-PD-L1) treatment. Receptors were obtained from a man aged 65 to 85 with urothelial cancer.

This rearrangement joins TRBV4-1 to TRBJ1-1; 7 bases match TRBD1. Germline loops: CDR1 MGHRA, CDR2 YSYEKL. The V segment lost 5 bases and the J segment 4 bases; nucleotides outside the gene matches: 10. The CDR3 has 15 residues. This CDR3 reads CASSKQTGFITEAFF. In DNA, the CDR3 is TGCGCCAGCAGCAAGCAGACAGGGTTCATCACTGAAGCTTTCTTT.

This clone was picked up a small number of times. The chain links TRBV19 to TRBJ1-4; TRBD1 matches at 7 bases. The germline gives CDR1 LNHDA, CDR2 SQIVND (reference sequence). The V segment lost 4 bases and the J segment 8 bases; nucleotides outside the gene matches: 10. The CDR3 length is 15 residues. The CDR3 nucleotides read TGTGCCAGTAGTAGACAGGGTGCGCCGCGGGAAAAACTGTTTTTT. It translates to CASSRQGAPREKLFF.

The V call is TRBV6-1, the J call TRBJ2-7; possibly TRBD1 for D (5 bases). The CDR3 totals 15 residues. Trimming took 3 bases from V and 3 from J, leaving 15 bases between them. Germline V lookup: CDR1 MNHNS, CDR2 SASEGT. CDR3 coding DNA: TGTGCCAGCAGTGACGAAAGGGGCCGAGGCTACGAGCAGTACTTC. This gives the protein CASSDERGRGYEQYF.

The chain uses TRBV12-2 and TRBJ1-2. TRBV12-2 is a pseudogene locus. The CDR3 sequence is 19 residues long. The CDR3 loop reads CASRLVYDSAAGRLYGYTF. The CDR3 coding sequence is TGTGCAAGTCGCTTAGTTTACGACTCCGCGGCAGGGAGGCTTTATGGCTACACCTTC.

This chain links TRBV1 with TRBJ2-2; TRBD2 was called by the table and not checked on the DNA. TRBV1 is listed as a pseudogene. The CDR3 runs to 18 residues. The CDR3 reads CTSSPSPPAGLNTGELFF. CDR3 nucleotide sequence: TGCACCAGCAGCCCCTCGCCCCCAGCGGGGCTCAACACCGGGGAGCTGTTTTTT.

The chain recombines TRBV10-3 with TRBJ2-2, with 12 bases identical to TRBD2. The length of the CDR3 is 17 residues. Unmatched junction bases numbered 8, after V lost 6 bases and J lost 3 bases. Germline CDR1 and CDR2: ENHRY and SYGVKD. The CDR3 sequence is CAISPTASGRDTGELFF. CDR3 nucleotide sequence: TGTGCCATCAGCCCGACCGCTAGCGGGAGGGACACCGGGGAGCTGTTTTTT.

The CDR3 DNA reads as TGTGCCAGCAGCTTAGTACTAGCGGACTACAATGAGCAGTTCTTC. It is translated as CASSLVLADYNEQFF. V usage is TRBV11-3 and J usage is TRBJ2-1; 8 positions match TRBD2. J lost 3 bases, V lost 1 base, and 2 bases had no gene match. CDR1 SGHNT and CDR2 YENEEA come from the germline V gene. The CDR3 has 15 residues.

J is TRBJ2-7 and V is TRBV9; D is undetermined. V dropped 0 bases and J dropped 4 bases, with 5 bases sitting between them. The CDR3 totals 12 residues. In germline, CDR1 is SGDLS, CDR2 YYNGEE. This CDR3 is CASSVDGYEQYF. DNA for the CDR3: TGTGCCAGCAGCGTAGACGGTTACGAGCAGTACTTC.

There are a few counts of this clone. The V gene is TRBV4-3, the J gene TRBJ2-5, with D possibly being TRBD2 (6 bases). CDR1 is LGHNA and CDR2 is YSLEER in the germline V gene. The CDR3 is made up of 15 amino acids. Trimming removed 0 bases from V and 6 bases from J, with 14 bases in between. The CDR3 spells CASSQDTGSGQTQYF. CDR3 DNA sequence: TGCGCCAGCAGCCAAGATACCGGGAGTGGCCAGACCCAGTACTTC.

J is TRBJ1-1 and V is TRBV6-6; 7 bases match TRBD1. J lost 1 base, V lost 4 bases, and 3 bases had no gene match. Per the germline V gene, CDR1 is MNHNY and CDR2 is SVGAGI (reference sequence). The CDR3 covers 14 residues. This chain's CDR3 is CASSLAGGNTEAFF. CDR3 DNA: TGTGCCAGCAGTTTGGCAGGGGGGAACACTGAAGCTTTCTTT.

CDR3 loop: CSAGSGTYEQYF. Written as DNA, the CDR3 is TGCAGCGCCGGAAGCGGTACCTACGAGCAGTACTTC. This chain joins TRBV29-1 and TRBJ2-7, with D perhaps matching TRBD2 (5 bases). Germline loops: CDR1 SQVTM, CDR2 ANQGSEA. The ends were cut back, 7 bases at V and 2 bases at J, with 12 bases in the middle. The CDR3 is 12 amino acids.

This rearrangement joins TRBV21-1 to TRBJ2-1; the table's D call, TRBD2, has no DNA check behind it. TRBV21-1 is noted as a pseudogene. This CDR3 spans 17 amino acids. The CDR3: CASSKERASGDYNEQFF. CDR3 bases: TGTGCCAGCAGCAAAGAGCGGGCTAGCGGAGACTACAATGAGCAGTTCTTC.

This chain uses TRBV28 with TRBJ1-5, with D possibly being TRBD1 (5 bases). Germline V lookup: CDR1 MDHEN, CDR2 SYDVKM. This CDR3 has 15 amino acids. V lost 4 bases and J lost 4, with 14 bases in between. The CDR3 DNA is TGTGCCAGCAGTTACCCGGTGGGGGGTAATCAGCCCCAGCATTTT. Translated: CASSYPVGGNQPQHF.

This chain links TRBV6-4 with TRBJ2-1; D is perhaps TRBD2 (5 bases). Germline loops: CDR1 MRHNA, CDR2 SNTAGT. Trimming took 5 bases from V and 10 from J, leaving 21 bases between them. CDR3 size: 15 residues. Here the CDR3 DNA reads TGTGCCAGCAGTCCCGGGAATCAAGGCATCAAGGAGCAGTTCTTC. Its protein is CASSPGNQGIKEQFF.

V usage is TRBV2 and J usage is TRBJ1-5, with D perhaps TRBD1 (5 bases). Germline V CDR1 and CDR2: SNHLY, FYNNEI. The CDR3 length is 16 residues. The V and J ends lost 4 bases and 2 bases respectively, with 15 bases between them. The CDR3 DNA is TGTGCCAGCAGTGTTCGGGAGGGGACGGGCAATCAGCCCCAGCATTTT. As protein: CASSVREGTGNQPQHF.

The chain uses TRBV4-3 and TRBJ2-2, with 8 bases aligning to TRBD1. The CDR3 has 16 residues. Germline CDR1 reads LGHNA; CDR2 reads YSLEER. V was clipped by 4 bases and J by 6 bases; unmatched bases: 10. The CDR3 DNA reads as TGCGCCAGCAGCCGGTGGCCAGGGGGCATAGCCGGGGAGCTGTTTTTT. Translated, it gives CASSRWPGGIAGELFF.

The chain recombines TRBV6-5 with TRBJ2-7; perhaps TRBD1 as D (5 bases). V was cut by 0 bases and J by 4 bases, with 13 bases left in between. CDR1 and CDR2 from the germline V gene are MNHEY and SVGAGI. The CDR3 is 15 residues long. The CDR3 DNA is TGTGCCAGCAGTTACTCCGATCAGGGTATATACGAGCAGTACTTC. Its translation is CASSYSDQGIYEQYF.

This chain joins TRBV5-6 and TRBJ2-7, with D hard to call. Germline V gives CDR1 SGHDT, CDR2 YYEEEE. Trimming took off 0 bases at V and 1 base at J, with 8 bases between the two ends. The CDR3 is 14 amino acids. The CDR3 sequence is CASSLEKQSYEQYF. CDR3 nucleotide sequence: TGTGCCAGCAGCTTGGAAAAACAGTCCTACGAGCAGTACTTC.

This chain uses TRBV11-2 with TRBJ2-1; D unresolved. Trimming stripped 6 bases from V and 2 bases from J, with 11 bases between. The germline gives CDR1 SGHAT, CDR2 FQNNGV. The CDR3 has 14 amino acids. The CDR3 bases are TGTGCCAGCAGTAAGACTCACACCTACAATGAGCAGTTCTTC. It translates to CASSKTHTYNEQFF.

The chain joins TRBV4-1 to TRBJ1-5; a weak D match, TRBD1 (6 bases). The germline V gene has CDR1 MGHRA and CDR2 YSYEKL. V was trimmed by 8 bases and J by 6 bases, leaving 20 bases between them. The CDR3 is made up of 15 amino acids. The CDR3 loop reads CASSLDHREGQPQHF. The CDR3 DNA reads TGCGCCAGCTCCCTGGATCACAGGGAGGGTCAGCCCCAGCATTTT.

V gene TRBV7-2 combines with J gene TRBJ2-7; D unclear. CDR1 and CDR2 (germline): SGHTA, FQGNSA. The CDR3 extends over 14 amino acids. Trimming took 4 bases from V and 3 from J, leaving 13 bases between them. CDR3 nucleotides: TGTGCCAGCAGCTCCCGGCCAACGGGCTACGAGCAGTACTTC. It codes for CASSSRPTGYEQYF.

The rearrangement joins TRBV5-4 to TRBJ1-2; D uncertain. Trimming stripped 0 bases from V and 5 bases from J, with 11 bases between. CDR1 SGHNT and CDR2 YYREEE come from the germline V gene (reference sequence). The CDR3 sequence is 14 residues long. The CDR3 here is CASSLGWQIYGYTF. Here the CDR3 DNA reads TGTGCCAGCAGCTTGGGTTGGCAGATATATGGCTACACCTTC.

The chain has TRBV5-4 and TRBJ2-6; D is perhaps TRBD2 (5 bases). Deletions cut 3 bases from V and 8 bases from J, with 9 bases between. Germline loops: CDR1 SGHNT, CDR2 YYREEE (reference sequence). The CDR3 loop spans 13 amino acids. The CDR3 coding sequence is TGTGCCAGCAGCTCGTCGGGGACCAACGTCCTGACTTTC. Protein sequence: CASSSSGTNVLTF.

The V gene is TRBV19, the J gene TRBJ1-3, with D perhaps TRBD1 (6 bases). The CDR3 sequence is 15 residues long. CDR1 is LNHDA and CDR2 is SQIVND in the germline V gene (reference sequence). Deletions cut 3 bases from V and 2 bases from J, with 11 bases between. CDR3 nucleotide sequence: TGTGCCAGTAGTATCGGGACAATACCTGGAAACACCATATATTTT. Translating it yields CASSIGTIPGNTIYF.

The rearrangement joins TRBV19 to TRBJ2-7; 7 bases map to TRBD2. Germline loops: CDR1 LNHDA, CDR2 SQIVND (reference sequence). The CDR3 contains 14 residues. V lost 3 bases and J lost 0; bases outside the gene matches: 2. This CDR3 is CASSISSGSYEQYF. The CDR3 DNA reads as TGTGCCAGTAGTATCTCTAGCGGCTCCTACGAGCAGTACTTC.

The chain carries TRBV7-9 and TRBJ2-5; 8 bases agree with TRBD2. This CDR3 has 15 amino acids. V trimming: 3 bases; J trimming: 7 bases; junction bases outside the gene matches: 10. Germline CDR1 and CDR2: SEHNR and FQNEAQ (reference sequence). CDR3 nucleotide sequence: TGTGCCAGCAGCTTCCAGTGGACCGCGGGAGGGACCCAGTACTTC. Its protein product is CASSFQWTAGGTQYF.

This chain uses TRBV7-3 with TRBJ2-7; 8 bases map to TRBD1. Looked up from germline, CDR1 is SGHTA and CDR2 is FQGTGA. Trimming at V came to 5 bases and at J to 3 bases, leaving 6 bases not matched to a gene. The CDR3 has 14 amino acids. Here the CDR3 reads CASSRTGSDYEQYF. The CDR3 nucleotides read TGTGCCAGCAGCCGGACAGGGTCGGACTACGAGCAGTACTTC.

The chain carries TRBV10-3 and TRBJ2-3; 8 nucleotides agree with TRBD2. The J segment lost 2 bases and the V segment lost 9 bases, leaving 10 bases of the junction unmatched. Looked up from germline, CDR1 is ENHRY and CDR2 is SYGVKD. The CDR3 contains 15 residues. CDR3 nucleotide sequence: TGTGCCATTAGCTATAGCGGGAAGCCCACAGATACGCAGTATTTT. Amino acid sequence: CAISYSGKPTDTQYF.

V and J are TRBV28 and TRBJ2-2; TRBD1 matches 9 bases. The J segment lost 5 bases and the V segment lost 7 bases, leaving 8 bases of the junction unmatched. CDR1 is MDHEN and CDR2 is SYDVKM in the germline V gene. This CDR3 contains 15 residues. The CDR3 loop reads CASIGNRGLTGELFF. The CDR3 bases are TGTGCCAGCATAGGGAACAGGGGGCTTACCGGGGAGCTGTTTTTT.

The chain couples TRBV2 to TRBJ2-1, with a possible D match to TRBD1 (5 bases). Germline assignment: CDR1 SNHLY and CDR2 FYNNEI. This CDR3 comprises 15 residues. Deletions cut 4 bases from V and 1 base from J, with 11 bases between. In DNA form, the CDR3 reads TGTGCCAGCAGTGCCCGAACAGGTTCCTACAATGAGCAGTTCTTC. This sequence encodes CASSARTGSYNEQFF.

This clone is a singleton in its sample. The genes are TRBV18 and TRBJ2-5, with D maybe TRBD2 (6 bases). Germline assignment: CDR1 KGHSH and CDR2 LQKENI. The CDR3 covers 13 residues. Trimming removed 6 bases at V and 1 base at J, with 9 bases between. CDR3 sequence (DNA): TGTGCCAGCTCCCGGGACTTCCAAGAGACCCAGTACTTC. Translating it yields CASSRDFQETQYF.